This T cell receptor beta chain emerged from a study of blood T cells in healthy people across ages. In the study overall: With template switching, about one barcoded beta molecule was captured per two T cells. General study results and limits: Estimates drawn from one million T cells were deemed to understate diversity.

Individuals who donated were healthy Caucasians from Russia aged roughly 6 to 100. Details on this clonotype: The antigen is not known.

Trimming stripped 5 bases from V and 4 bases from J, with 12 bases between. Germline V lookup: CDR1 SGHVS, CDR2 FQNEAQ. The CDR3 is made up of 14 amino acids. Together with a sample-barcoded 5' primer, a J-beta primer mix was included in a second PCR lasting about 6 to 12 cycles. TCRdb passed the 5' RACE reads through MiXCR, listing each CDR3 protein once. This table has hundreds of thousands of distinct CDR3 sequences, under 55% appearing once. The specimen sequenced was blood. The clonotype comes from a man older than 75 in good health. This chain joins TRBV7-8 and TRBJ2-1; TRBD1 might be the D (6 bases). In DNA, the CDR3 is TGTGCCAGCAGCCGCCGGGACAAGTACAATGAGCAGTTCTTC. This gives the protein CASSRRDKYNEQFF. Full variable domain (missing parts from reference TRBV7-8 and TRBJ2-1): GAGVSQSPRYKVAKRGQDVALRCDPISGHVSLFWYQQALGQGPEFLTYFQNEAQLDKSGLPSDRFFAERPEGSVSTLKIQRTQQEDSAVYLCASSRRDKYNEQFFGPGTRLTVL.